This T cell receptor (beta chain) was identified during a study of cytomegalovirus exposure and HLA in healthy donors. As for the study in general: A subsequent analysis reported that the 110 or so validation repertoires were produced on the same platform that had also been used for the roughly 670 first-cohort repertoires.

Concerning this clone: Its antigen is currently unknown.

The study's findings and limits: The study found most TCR sequences rare, yet found some public TCRs in many donors. Cytomegalovirus-associated status was assigned to some 180 TCR beta chains. Accounts indicate the classifier identified cytomegalovirus status with strong specificity and sensitivity.

Generated by immunoSEQ multiplex PCR, the TCRdb table keeps only in-frame clones and is missing some. The sample has around 60,000 clones; 90% to 95% are singletons. Trimming pared 4 bases from V and 1 base from J, leaving 10 bases between. The CDR3 loop spans 14 amino acids. Germline assignment: CDR1 MGHDK and CDR2 SYGVNS. Material for sequencing was PBMCs. The chain links TRBV25-1 to TRBJ1-1; no definite D call. The origin of this receptor is a woman under 30 in good health and CMV-seropositive. The chain's CDR3 is CASSVRSGNTEAFF. In DNA form, the CDR3 reads TGTGCCAGCAGTGTACGCAGCGGGAACACTGAAGCTTTCTTT.